Each of the 29 T cell receptor beta chains below was sequenced from the same sample in a study of neurological immune-mediated disorders. TCRdb fed the 5' RACE reads into MiXCR, producing one record per CDR3 protein. The table records 15,000 to 20,000 distinct CDR3 sequences, roughly 20% of them present only once. The sequenced material came from PBMCs. These receptor sequences come from a man aged 45 to 65 in good health.

This clonotype has at least ten counts. This chain connects TRBV18 to TRBJ1-6, with TRBD1 matching 8 bases. Looked up from germline, CDR1 is KGHSH and CDR2 is LQKENI. The J segment lost 7 bases and the V segment lost 0 bases, leaving 8 bases of the junction unmatched. This CDR3 spans 17 amino acids. The CDR3 DNA reads TGTGCCAGCTCACCACCCTCTAGGACAGGGCGGAATTCACCCCTCCACTTT. Amino acid sequence: CASSPPSRTGRNSPLHF.

The chain employs TRBV27 and TRBJ2-7; D gene ambiguous. Germline V gene data show CDR1 as MNHEY and CDR2 as SMNVEV (reference sequence). V shed 5 bases and J shed 7 bases, with 9 bases lying between them. This CDR3 has 11 amino acids. CDR3 bases: TGTGCCAGCAGTGGTCTAGGGGAGCAGTACTTC. It codes for CASSGLGEQYF.

This clonotype was recorded at least ten times. The rearrangement uses TRBV6-6 and TRBJ1-5; TRBD1 matches at 7 bases. Germline loops: CDR1 MNHNY, CDR2 SVGAGI (reference sequence). The CDR3 has 14 amino acids. V gave up 4 bases and J gave up 3 bases; unmatched junction bases: 3. This chain's CDR3 is CASSSGQSNQPQHF. For the CDR3, the DNA is TGTGCCAGCAGTTCGGGACAGTCCAATCAGCCCCAGCATTTT.

This clonotype has at least ten counts. The V gene is TRBV7-2, the J gene TRBJ1-5; D call uncertain. Germline V gene lookup returns CDR1 SGHTA and CDR2 FQGNSA. The CDR3 totals 16 residues. V was shortened by 5 bases and J by 10 bases, with 24 bases between the two germline ends. The CDR3 bases are TGTGCCAGCAGCCCCTCCGGTCCGGGGAGAAATGGTCCCCAGCATTTT. Translating it yields CASSPSGPGRNGPQHF.

By share of the sample, this clonotype is medium-sized. The chain links TRBV29-1 to TRBJ2-7; D could derive from TRBD1 or TRBD2 (5 bases each). CDR3 length: 13 amino acids. Germline V gene lookup returns CDR1 SQVTM and CDR2 ANQGSEA. V was pared by 1 base and J by 3 bases, with 10 bases between. Written as DNA, the CDR3 is TGCAGCGTTGAAGGGCTGGGGGTCTACGAGCAGTACTTC. It specifies CSVEGLGVYEQYF.

This clonotype was seen ten or more times. The V and J genes are TRBV12-3 or TRBV12-4 and TRBJ1-2; 9 nucleotides agree with TRBD1. V trimming: 4 bases; J trimming: 7 bases; junction bases outside the gene matches: 4. The CDR3 has 13 amino acids. CDR3 in DNA: TGTGCCAGCAGTTCCGGGACAGGGATTGGCTACACCTTC. This codes for CASSSGTGIGYTF.

V and J are TRBV11-3 and TRBJ2-1; D call uncertain. Germline CDR1 reads SGHNT; CDR2 reads YENEEA. This CDR3 spans 13 amino acids. V lost 3 bases, J lost 4 bases, and 7 bases lay in between. DNA for the CDR3: TGTGCCAGCAGCTTCGAACAGTACAATGAGCAGTTCTTC. Amino acids: CASSFEQYNEQFF.

This clonotype was found many times. V is TRBV7-2 and J is TRBJ2-3; no reliable D call. The CDR3 is 14 residues long. The V end lost 3 bases, the J end lost 0 bases, and 7 bases lay between the germline ends. In germline, CDR1 is SGHTA, CDR2 FQGNSA. Here the CDR3 DNA reads TGTGCCAGCAGCTTCCGCCATAGCACAGATACGCAGTATTTT. It encodes CASSFRHSTDTQYF.

This clonotype qualifies as medium-sized (0.01 to 0.1%). V usage is TRBV7-3 and J usage is TRBJ2-2; 7 bases align to TRBD1. This CDR3 comprises 15 residues. Trimming removed 4 bases from V and 5 bases from J; junction bases left unmatched: 7. Germline CDR1 SGHTA, CDR2 FQGTGA. This CDR3 reads CASSYSGTETGELFF. The CDR3, as DNA: TGTGCCAGCAGCTACTCGGGGACAGAGACCGGGGAGCTGTTTTTT.

This clonotype was seen many times. The V call is TRBV20-1, the J call TRBJ2-1, with 7 positions matching TRBD2. V lost 0 bases to trimming and J lost 4 bases; unmatched junction nucleotides: 3. Germline V gene sequence: CDR1 DFQATT, CDR2 SNEGSKA (reference sequence). The CDR3 sequence is 14 residues long. The CDR3 nucleotides are TGCAGTGCTAGAGATACAGCGGGGTACAATGAGCAGTTCTTC. Translation gives CSARDTAGYNEQFF.

This clonotype was seen at least ten times. CDR3 in amino acids: CASSSALWVFNQPQHF. In nucleotides, the CDR3 is TGTGCCAGCAGCTCCGCTCTATGGGTTTTCAATCAGCCCCAGCATTTT. The chain joins TRBV7-9 to TRBJ1-5; D is uncertain. In germline, CDR1 is SEHNR, CDR2 FQNEAQ (reference sequence). Deletions cut 4 bases from V and 3 bases from J, with 16 bases between. This CDR3 has 16 residues.

The V and J genes are TRBV5-6 and TRBJ2-7; the D is unclear. Trimming took off 5 bases at V and 0 bases at J, with 15 bases between the two ends. The CDR3 spans 15 residues. Germline loops: CDR1 SGHDT, CDR2 YYEEEE. CDR3 amino acids: CASRLSPIGSYEQYF. For the CDR3, the DNA is TGTGCCAGCAGGCTTAGCCCGATCGGCTCCTACGAGCAGTACTTC.

In this sample, this clonotype turned up many times. The chain has TRBV20-1 and TRBJ2-3, with no clear D. V was trimmed by 6 bases and J by 1 base, leaving 14 bases between them. This CDR3 spans 14 amino acids. The germline gives CDR1 DFQATT, CDR2 SNEGSKA (reference sequence). This CDR3 reads CSAPSNIGTDTQYF. In nucleotides, the CDR3 is TGCAGTGCCCCATCGAACATTGGCACAGATACGCAGTATTTT.

This clonotype appeared many times. J is TRBJ2-1 and V is TRBV7-9; no definite D call. The CDR3 has 13 residues. V dropped 3 bases and J dropped 4 bases, with 7 bases sitting between them. Germline V gene data show CDR1 as SEHNR and CDR2 as FQNEAQ (reference sequence). CDR3 sequence reads: CASSFRNYNEQFF. CDR3 bases: TGTGCCAGCAGCTTTAGAAATTACAATGAGCAGTTCTTC.

Relative to its sample, this clonotype is medium-sized. The chain employs TRBV12-3 or TRBV12-4 and TRBJ2-3; no firm D call. The CDR3 length is 15 residues. The ends were cut back, 5 bases at V and 0 bases at J, with 12 bases in the middle. Written as DNA, the CDR3 is TGTGCCAGCAGTCCCCGACCGGCCAGCACAGATACGCAGTATTTT. It yields the protein CASSPRPASTDTQYF.

Concerning this clonotype: Germline is not matched at one junction end, which may reflect a read error. The rearrangement joins TRBV11-2 to TRBJ2-2, with D unclear. This CDR3 contains 15 residues. Germline V CDR1 and CDR2: SGHAT, FQNNGV. This CDR3 is CASSLNSRTTGELFF. The DNA for the CDR3 is TGTGCCAGTAGCTTAAACTCGAGAACCACCGGGGAGCTGTTTTTT.

This clonotype was counted between two and nine times. The chain links TRBV25-1 to TRBJ1-2; D not certain. The CDR3 extends over 12 amino acids. The V end lost 9 bases, the J end lost 1 base, and 9 bases lay between the germline ends. From germline, CDR1 is MGHDK and CDR2 SYGVNS. The CDR3 DNA follows: TGTGCCAGACCGGCTGTTAACTATGGCTACACCTTC. Translating gives CARPAVNYGYTF.

This clonotype was counted ten times or more. The J gene is TRBJ2-6, the V gene TRBV15; D perhaps matches TRBD1 (6 bases). Trimming removed 3 bases from V and 4 bases from J, with 13 bases in between. CDR1 and CDR2 from the germline V gene are LNHNV and YYDKDF (reference sequence). The CDR3 extends over 16 amino acids. The CDR3 DNA reads as TGTGCCACCAGCAGGGGGGCTGGAGCAGGGGCCAACGTCCTGACTTTC. Translating it yields CATSRGAGAGANVLTF.

There are many counts of this clonotype. The chain joins TRBV7-2 to TRBJ2-3, with TRBD2 matching over 16 bases. In germline, CDR1 is SGHTA, CDR2 FQGNSA. The CDR3 length is 18 residues. V trimming: 5 bases; J trimming: 4 bases; junction bases outside the gene matches: 9. CDR3 bases: TGTGCCAGCAGCGCCTCCGGGACTAGCGGGAGGGGGTCAGATACGCAGTATTTT. Its protein product is CASSASGTSGRGSDTQYF. The variable domain in full, with the rest retrieved from reference TRBV7-2 and TRBJ2-3, is GAGVSQSPSNKVTEKGKDVELRCDPISGHTALYWYRQSLGQGLEFLIYFQGNSAPDKSGLPSDRFSAERTGGSVSTLTIQRTQQEDSAVYLCASSASGTSGRGSDTQYFGPGTRLTVL.

The gene calls are TRBV7-2 and TRBJ2-5; TRBD1 is a possible D gene (6 bases). The CDR3 has 14 residues. Trimming pared 2 bases from V and 1 base from J, leaving 8 bases between. Looked up from germline, CDR1 is SGHTA and CDR2 is FQGNSA. The chain's CDR3 is CASSLNRVQETQYF. The CDR3 DNA follows: TGTGCCAGCAGCTTAAACAGGGTCCAAGAGACCCAGTACTTC. Supplemented by reference TRBV7-2 and TRBJ2-5, the full variable domain reads GAGVSQSPSNKVTEKGKDVELRCDPISGHTALYWYRQSLGQGLEFLIYFQGNSAPDKSGLPSDRFSAERTGGSVSTLTIQRTQQEDSAVYLCASSLNRVQETQYFGPGTRLLVL.

Many counts were recorded for this clonotype. The chain recombines TRBV20-1 with TRBJ2-5; D remains unclear. The ends were cut back, 6 bases at V and 4 bases at J, with 15 bases in the middle. The CDR3 has 13 amino acids. Germline V gene data show CDR1 as DFQATT and CDR2 as SNEGSKA (reference sequence). The CDR3 sequence: CSAWYPARETQYF. The CDR3 DNA reads as TGCAGTGCGTGGTATCCCGCGAGAGAGACCCAGTACTTC.

This clonotype is medium-sized. The gene calls are TRBV4-1 and TRBJ2-1, with D tentatively TRBD2 (6 bases). This CDR3 contains 16 residues. The V gene lost 1 base and the J gene lost 2 bases, with 12 bases spanning the gap. Germline V gene data show CDR1 as MGHRA and CDR2 as YSYEKL. The CDR3 DNA is TGCGCCAGCAGCCAAGGTTGGGGGGATGCCTACAATGAGCAGTTCTTC. Translation gives CASSQGWGDAYNEQFF.

V is TRBV7-6 and J is TRBJ2-5; 11 bases fit TRBD2. This CDR3 is built from 13 residues. Germline CDR1 SGHVS, CDR2 FNYEAQ. The ends lost 9 bases at V and 7 bases at J; junction bases unmatched: 7. The CDR3 loop is CASSGRASGTQYF. The CDR3, as DNA: TGTGCCAGTAGCGGGAGGGCCTCAGGGACCCAGTACTTC.

Note on this clonotype: Since a much larger clone is just one base distant, this may be a read error. The chain has TRBV6-2 or TRBV6-3 and TRBJ2-3; D is unclear. The CDR3 is 13 amino acids. Germline assignment: CDR1 MNHEY and CDR2 SVGEGT. V lost 7 bases, J lost 7 bases, and 15 bases lay in between. The CDR3 DNA sequence: TGTGCCAGCATCCCTAGGGTGGCATATACGCAGTATTTT. Protein sequence: CASIPRVAYTQYF.

This clonotype appeared many times. The CDR3 reads CASSLFPGIGRGNEQFF. CDR3 nucleotide sequence: TGTGCCAGCAGTTTATTTCCAGGAATTGGTCGAGGCAATGAGCAGTTCTTC. The V gene is TRBV27, the J gene TRBJ2-1, with D hard to call. This CDR3 contains 17 residues. V lost 1 base to trimming and J lost 6 bases, with 19 bases between them. Germline V CDR1 and CDR2: MNHEY, SMNVEV (reference sequence).

The rearrangement links TRBV5-4 to TRBJ2-1, with D tentatively TRBD2 (6 bases). This CDR3 is 14 amino acids long. Between the trimmed V and J ends, which lost 0 bases and 10 bases, there was a span of 14 bases. The germline V gene encodes CDR1 SGHNT and CDR2 YYREEE (reference sequence). The CDR3 bases are TGTGCCAGCAGCTTGGGGCGGGGCGAAGGGGAGCAGTTCTTC. It translates to CASSLGRGEGEQFF.

This clonotype was found many times. One base away lies a much larger clone, so this may be a sequencing read error. The chain combines TRBV5-1 with TRBJ1-5, with TRBD1 as a possible D gene (5 bases). CDR3 size: 14 residues. Per the germline V gene, CDR1 is SGHRS and CDR2 is YFSETQ. For the CDR3, the DNA is TGCGCCAGCAGCTCTACAGGTAGCAATCAGTCCCAGCATTTT. Its translation: CASSSTGSNQSQHF.

There are many counts of this clonotype. The rearrangement links TRBV6-2 or TRBV6-3 to TRBJ2-7, with 8 bases matching TRBD2. With 4 bases clipped from V and 5 bases from J, the junction kept 13 bases outside the gene matches. The CDR3 sequence is 16 residues long. Looked up from germline, CDR1 is MNHEY and CDR2 is SVGEGT. This CDR3 is CASSSALSGSTHEQYF. In DNA form, the CDR3 reads TGTGCCAGCAGTTCCGCCCTAAGCGGGAGCACCCACGAGCAGTACTTC.

This clonotype is classed as medium-sized. The V and J genes are TRBV10-3 and TRBJ2-7; 7 bases are shared with TRBD2. Germline V gives CDR1 ENHRY, CDR2 SYGVKD. The CDR3 contains 13 residues. V gave up 8 bases and J gave up 3 bases; unmatched junction bases: 7. CDR3 sequence reads: CAIGWTRSYEQYF. In nucleotides, the CDR3 is TGTGCCATCGGGTGGACTAGGAGCTACGAGCAGTACTTC.